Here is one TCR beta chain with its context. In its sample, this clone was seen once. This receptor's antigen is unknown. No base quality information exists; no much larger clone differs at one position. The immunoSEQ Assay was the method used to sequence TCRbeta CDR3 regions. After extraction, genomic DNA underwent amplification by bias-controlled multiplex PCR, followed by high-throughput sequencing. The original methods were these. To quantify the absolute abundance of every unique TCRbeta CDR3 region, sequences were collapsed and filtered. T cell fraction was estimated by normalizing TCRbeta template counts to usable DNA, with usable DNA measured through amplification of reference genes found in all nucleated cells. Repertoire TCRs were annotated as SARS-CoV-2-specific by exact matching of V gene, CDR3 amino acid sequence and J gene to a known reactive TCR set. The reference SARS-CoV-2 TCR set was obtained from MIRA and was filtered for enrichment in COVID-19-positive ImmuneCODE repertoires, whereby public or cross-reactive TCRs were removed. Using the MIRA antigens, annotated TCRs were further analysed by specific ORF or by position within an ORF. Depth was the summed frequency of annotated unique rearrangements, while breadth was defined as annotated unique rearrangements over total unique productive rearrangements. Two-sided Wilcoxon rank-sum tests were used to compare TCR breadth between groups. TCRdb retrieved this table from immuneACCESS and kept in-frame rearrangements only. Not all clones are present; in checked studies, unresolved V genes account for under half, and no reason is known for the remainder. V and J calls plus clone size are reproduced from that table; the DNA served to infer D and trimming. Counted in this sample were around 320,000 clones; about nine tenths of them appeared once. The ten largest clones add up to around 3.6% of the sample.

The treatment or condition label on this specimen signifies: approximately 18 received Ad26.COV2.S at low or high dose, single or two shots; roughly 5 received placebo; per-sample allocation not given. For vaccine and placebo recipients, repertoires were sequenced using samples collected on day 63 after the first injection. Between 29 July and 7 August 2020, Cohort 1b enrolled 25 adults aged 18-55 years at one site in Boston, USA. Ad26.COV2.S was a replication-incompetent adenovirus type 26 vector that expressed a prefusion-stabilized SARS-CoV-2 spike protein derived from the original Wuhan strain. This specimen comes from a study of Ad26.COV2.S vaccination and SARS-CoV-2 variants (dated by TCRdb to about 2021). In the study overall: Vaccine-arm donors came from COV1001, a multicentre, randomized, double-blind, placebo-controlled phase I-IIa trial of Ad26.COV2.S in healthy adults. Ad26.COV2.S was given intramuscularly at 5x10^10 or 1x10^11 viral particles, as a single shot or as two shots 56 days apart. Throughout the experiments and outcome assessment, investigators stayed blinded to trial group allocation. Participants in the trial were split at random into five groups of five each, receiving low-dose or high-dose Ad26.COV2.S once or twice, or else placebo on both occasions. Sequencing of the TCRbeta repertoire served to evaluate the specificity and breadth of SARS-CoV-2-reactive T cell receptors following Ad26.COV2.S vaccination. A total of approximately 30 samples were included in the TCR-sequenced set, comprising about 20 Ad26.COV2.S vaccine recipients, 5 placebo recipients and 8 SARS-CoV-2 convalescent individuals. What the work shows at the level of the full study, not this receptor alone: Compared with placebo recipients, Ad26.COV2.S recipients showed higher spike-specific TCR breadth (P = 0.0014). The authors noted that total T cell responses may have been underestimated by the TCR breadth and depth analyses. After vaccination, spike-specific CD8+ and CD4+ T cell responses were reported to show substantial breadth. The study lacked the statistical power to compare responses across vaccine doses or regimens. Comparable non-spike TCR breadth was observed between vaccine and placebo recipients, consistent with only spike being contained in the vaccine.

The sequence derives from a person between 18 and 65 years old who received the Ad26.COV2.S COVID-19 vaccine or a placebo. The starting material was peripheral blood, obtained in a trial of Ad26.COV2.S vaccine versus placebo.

The CDR3 region: CASSPLKDRAVLYEQYF. The sequence in DNA is TGTGCCAGCAGCCCATTAAAGGACAGGGCGGTTCTCTACGAGCAGTACTTC. The sequence is built from TRBV27 and TRBJ2-7, and TRBD1 aligns with 8 junction nucleotides. The germline V gene (reference sequence) gives CDR1 as MNHEY and CDR2 as SMNVEV. V trim: 6 bases; J trim: 3 bases; unmatched bases: 16. Inclusive of the bounding cysteine and phenylalanine, the CDR3 is 17 residues long. Only the CDR3 DNA is retained, 51 bases long and in frame from the first base.